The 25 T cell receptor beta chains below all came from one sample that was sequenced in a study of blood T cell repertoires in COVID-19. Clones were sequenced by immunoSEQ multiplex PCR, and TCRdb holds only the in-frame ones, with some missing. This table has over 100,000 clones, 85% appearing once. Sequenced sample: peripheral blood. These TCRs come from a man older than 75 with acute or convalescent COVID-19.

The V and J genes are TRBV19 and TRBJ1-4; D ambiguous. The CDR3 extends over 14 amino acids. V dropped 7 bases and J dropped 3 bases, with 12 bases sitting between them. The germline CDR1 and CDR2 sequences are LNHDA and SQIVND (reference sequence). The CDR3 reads CASTDGIANEKLFF. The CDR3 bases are TGTGCCAGTACGGACGGGATAGCTAATGAAAAACTGTTTTTT. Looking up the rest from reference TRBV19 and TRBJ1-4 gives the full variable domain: DGGITQSPKYLFRKEGQNVTLSCEQNLNHDAMYWYRQDPGQGLRLIYYSQIVNDFQKGDIAEGYSVSREKKESFPLTVTSAQKNPTAFYLCASTDGIANEKLFFGSGTQLSVL.

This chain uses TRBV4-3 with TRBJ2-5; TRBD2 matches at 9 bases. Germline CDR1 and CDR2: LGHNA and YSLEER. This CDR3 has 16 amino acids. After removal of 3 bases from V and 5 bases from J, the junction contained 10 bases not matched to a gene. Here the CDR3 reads CASSQVGLASEETQYF. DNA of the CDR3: TGCGCCAGCAGCCAGGTGGGACTAGCCTCTGAGGAGACCCAGTACTTC.

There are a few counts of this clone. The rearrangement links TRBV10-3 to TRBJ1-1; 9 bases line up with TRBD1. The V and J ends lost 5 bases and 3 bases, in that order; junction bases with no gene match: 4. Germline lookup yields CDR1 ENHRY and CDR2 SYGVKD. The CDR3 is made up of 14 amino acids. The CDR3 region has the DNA TGTGCCATCAGTCAGACAGGGGGTGACACTGAAGCTTTCTTT. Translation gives CAISQTGGDTEAFF.

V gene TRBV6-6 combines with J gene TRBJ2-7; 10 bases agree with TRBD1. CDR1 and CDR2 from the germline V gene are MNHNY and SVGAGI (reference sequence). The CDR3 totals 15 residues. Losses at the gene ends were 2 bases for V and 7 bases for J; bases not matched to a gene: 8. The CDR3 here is CASSYPGTGAGEQYF. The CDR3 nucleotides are TGTGCCAGCAGTTACCCGGGGACAGGGGCTGGGGAGCAGTACTTC.

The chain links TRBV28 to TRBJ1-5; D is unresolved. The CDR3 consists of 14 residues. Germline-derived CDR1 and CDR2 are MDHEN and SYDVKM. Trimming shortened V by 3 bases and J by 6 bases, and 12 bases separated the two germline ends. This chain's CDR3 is CASSLRRVGQPQHF. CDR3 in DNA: TGTGCCAGCAGTTTGCGGAGGGTCGGTCAGCCCCAGCATTTT.

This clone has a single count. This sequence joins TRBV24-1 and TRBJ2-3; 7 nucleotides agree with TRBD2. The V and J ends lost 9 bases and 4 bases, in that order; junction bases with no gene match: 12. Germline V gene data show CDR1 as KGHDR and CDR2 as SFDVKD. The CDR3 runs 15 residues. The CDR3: CATAAAGVGADTQYF. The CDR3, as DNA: TGTGCCACCGCGGCCGCGGGAGTCGGGGCAGATACGCAGTATTTT.

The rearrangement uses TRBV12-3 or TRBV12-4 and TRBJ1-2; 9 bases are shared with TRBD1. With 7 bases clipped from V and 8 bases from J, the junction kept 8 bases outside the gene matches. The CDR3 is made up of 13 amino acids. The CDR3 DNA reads TGTGCCAGCACCCCGGACAGGGGACAGGGCTACACCTTC. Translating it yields CASTPDRGQGYTF.

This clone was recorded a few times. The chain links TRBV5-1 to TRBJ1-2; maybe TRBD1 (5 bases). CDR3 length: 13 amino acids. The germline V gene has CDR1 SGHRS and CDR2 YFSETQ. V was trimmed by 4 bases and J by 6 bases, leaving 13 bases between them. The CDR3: CASSLTAPHGYTF. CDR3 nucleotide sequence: TGCGCCAGCAGCCTGACAGCCCCCCATGGCTACACCTTC.

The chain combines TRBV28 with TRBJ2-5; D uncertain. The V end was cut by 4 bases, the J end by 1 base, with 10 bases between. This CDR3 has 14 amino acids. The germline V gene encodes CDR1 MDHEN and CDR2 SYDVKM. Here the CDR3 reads CASSSAAGQETQYF. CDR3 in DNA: TGTGCCAGCAGTTCAGCCGCAGGCCAAGAGACCCAGTACTTC.

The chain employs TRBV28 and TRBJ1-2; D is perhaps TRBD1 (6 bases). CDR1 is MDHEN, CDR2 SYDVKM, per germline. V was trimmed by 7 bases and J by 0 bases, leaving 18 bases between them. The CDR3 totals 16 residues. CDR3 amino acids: CASTLTGAPTNYGYTF. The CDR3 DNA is TGTGCCAGCACCCTGACAGGCGCACCTACTAACTATGGCTACACCTTC.

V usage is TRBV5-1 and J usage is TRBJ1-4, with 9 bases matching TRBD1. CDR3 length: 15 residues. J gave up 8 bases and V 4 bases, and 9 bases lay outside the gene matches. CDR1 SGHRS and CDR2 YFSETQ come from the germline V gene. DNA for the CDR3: TGCGCCAGCAGCCGACGACAGGGGGAGGGCGAAAAACTGTTTTTT. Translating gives CASSRRQGEGEKLFF.

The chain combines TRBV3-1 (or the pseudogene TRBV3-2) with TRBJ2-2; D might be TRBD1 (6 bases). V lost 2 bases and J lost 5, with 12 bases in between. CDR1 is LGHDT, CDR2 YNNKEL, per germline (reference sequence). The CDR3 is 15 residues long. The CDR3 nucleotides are TGTGCCAGCAGCCAATCGACAGGCCGAACCGGGGAGCTGTTTTTT. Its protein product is CASSQSTGRTGELFF.

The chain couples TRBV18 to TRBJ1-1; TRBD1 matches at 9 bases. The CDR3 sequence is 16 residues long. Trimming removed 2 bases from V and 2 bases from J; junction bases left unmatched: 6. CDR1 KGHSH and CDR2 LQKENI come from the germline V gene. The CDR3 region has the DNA TGTGCCAGCTCACCATGGGGACAGGGACTCAACACTGAAGCTTTCTTT. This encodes CASSPWGQGLNTEAFF.

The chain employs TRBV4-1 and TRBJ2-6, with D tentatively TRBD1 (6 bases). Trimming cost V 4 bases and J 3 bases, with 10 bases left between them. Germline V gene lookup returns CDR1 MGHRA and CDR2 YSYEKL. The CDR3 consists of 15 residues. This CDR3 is CASSPAGVGANVLTF. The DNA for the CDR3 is TGCGCCAGCAGCCCCGCAGGGGTTGGGGCCAACGTCCTGACTTTC.

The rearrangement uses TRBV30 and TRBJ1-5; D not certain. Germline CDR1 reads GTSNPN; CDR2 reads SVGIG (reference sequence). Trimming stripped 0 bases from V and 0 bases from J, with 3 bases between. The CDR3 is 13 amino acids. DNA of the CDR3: TGTGCCTGGAGTGTTCTTAGCAATCAGCCCCAGCATTTT. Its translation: CAWSVLSNQPQHF.

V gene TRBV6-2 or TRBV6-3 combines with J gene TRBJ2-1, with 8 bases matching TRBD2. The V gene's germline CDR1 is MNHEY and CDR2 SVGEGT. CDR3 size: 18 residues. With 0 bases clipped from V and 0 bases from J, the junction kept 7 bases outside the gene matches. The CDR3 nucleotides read TGTGCCAGCAGTTACTCTGCCAGCGGGAGTCACTCCTACAATGAGCAGTTCTTC. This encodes CASSYSASGSHSYNEQFF.

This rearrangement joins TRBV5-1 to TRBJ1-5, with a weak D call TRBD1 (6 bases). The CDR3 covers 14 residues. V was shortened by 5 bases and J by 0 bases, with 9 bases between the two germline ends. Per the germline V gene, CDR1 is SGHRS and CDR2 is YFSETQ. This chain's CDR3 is CASSSGDSNQPQHF. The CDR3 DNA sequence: TGCGCCAGCAGTTCAGGGGATAGCAATCAGCCCCAGCATTTT.

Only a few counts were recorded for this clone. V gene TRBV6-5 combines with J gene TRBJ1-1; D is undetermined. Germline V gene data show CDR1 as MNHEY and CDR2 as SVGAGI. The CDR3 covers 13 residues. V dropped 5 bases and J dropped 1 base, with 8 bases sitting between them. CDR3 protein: CASSLRRNTEAFF. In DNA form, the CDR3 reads TGTGCCAGCAGTCTTCGGAGGAACACTGAAGCTTTCTTT.

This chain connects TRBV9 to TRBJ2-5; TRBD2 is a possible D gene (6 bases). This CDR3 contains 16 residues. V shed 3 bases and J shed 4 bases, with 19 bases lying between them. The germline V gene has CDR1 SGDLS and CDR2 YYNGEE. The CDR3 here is CASSAPQVSGGETQYF. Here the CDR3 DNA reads TGTGCCAGCAGCGCGCCCCAGGTTAGCGGAGGAGAGACCCAGTACTTC.

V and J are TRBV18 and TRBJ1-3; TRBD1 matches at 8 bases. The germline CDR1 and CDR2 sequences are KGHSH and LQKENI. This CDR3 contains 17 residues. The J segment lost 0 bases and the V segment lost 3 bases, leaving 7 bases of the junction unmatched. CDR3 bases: TGTGCCAGCTCACCCCCGGGACAGGCTAGCTCTGGAAACACCATATATTTT. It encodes CASSPPGQASSGNTIYF.

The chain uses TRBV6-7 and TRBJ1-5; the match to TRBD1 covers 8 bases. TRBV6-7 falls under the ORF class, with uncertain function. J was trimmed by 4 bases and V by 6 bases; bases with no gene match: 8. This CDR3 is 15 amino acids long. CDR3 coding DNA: TGTGCCAGCAGGGGGGAAAACAGGGGGAATCAGCCCCAGCATTTT. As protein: CASRGENRGNQPQHF.

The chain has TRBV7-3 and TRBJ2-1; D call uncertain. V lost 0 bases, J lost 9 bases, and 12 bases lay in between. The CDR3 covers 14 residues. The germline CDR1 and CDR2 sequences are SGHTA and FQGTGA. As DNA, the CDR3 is TGTGCCAGCAGCTTAACTGGCAGCCGGAGTGAGCAGTTCTTC. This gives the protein CASSLTGSRSEQFF.

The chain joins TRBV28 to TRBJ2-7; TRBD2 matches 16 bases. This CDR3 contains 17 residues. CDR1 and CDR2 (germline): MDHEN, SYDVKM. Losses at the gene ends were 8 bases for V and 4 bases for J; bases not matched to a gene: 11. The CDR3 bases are TGTGCCAGCTTGGCCGGGACTAGCGGGAGGGCCAAGTACGAGCAGTACTTC. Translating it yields CASLAGTSGRAKYEQYF.

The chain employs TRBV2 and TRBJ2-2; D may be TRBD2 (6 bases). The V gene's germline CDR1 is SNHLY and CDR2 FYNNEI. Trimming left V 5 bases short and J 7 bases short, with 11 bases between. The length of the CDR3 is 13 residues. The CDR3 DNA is TGTGCCAGCAGTCCAGGCGGGGTCGGGGAGCTGTTTTTT. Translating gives CASSPGGVGELFF.

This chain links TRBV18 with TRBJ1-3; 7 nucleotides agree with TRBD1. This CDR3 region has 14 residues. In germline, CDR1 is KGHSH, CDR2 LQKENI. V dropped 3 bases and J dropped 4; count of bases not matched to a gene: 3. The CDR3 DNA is TGTGCCAGCTCACCCGGGACAGCAGGAAACACCATATATTTT. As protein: CASSPGTAGNTIYF.